This T cell receptor beta chain was obtained from a study of long-term antiretroviral therapy in people with HIV. This CDR3 is 15 amino acids long. Trimming took off 3 bases at V and 4 bases at J, with 16 bases between the two ends. The germline V gene has CDR1 MNHEY and CDR2 SMNVEV (reference sequence). Researchers report immunoSEQ v3.0 was run at survey level. Clones were read by immunoSEQ multiplex PCR, and TCRdb kept only the in-frame ones, dropping some. The sample holds roughly 10,000 clones, around 82% seen once. This clone was detected a few times. Its cognate antigen is unknown. Study-level points and caveats: The clones with expansion before ART were dominant in the repertoire at all time points. Blood draws took place between about 2003 and 2017 and possibly involved older ART regimens.

This receptor was taken from a man aged 35-49 years with HIV. The sample in question was unsorted PBMCs, obtained 1.8 years after starting antiretroviral therapy. The V gene is TRBV27, the J gene TRBJ2-7; D not resolved. Here the CDR3 reads CASSFPRQVIYEQYF. The CDR3 coding sequence is TGTGCCAGCAGTTTCCCCAGGCAGGTCATATACGAGCAGTACTTC.